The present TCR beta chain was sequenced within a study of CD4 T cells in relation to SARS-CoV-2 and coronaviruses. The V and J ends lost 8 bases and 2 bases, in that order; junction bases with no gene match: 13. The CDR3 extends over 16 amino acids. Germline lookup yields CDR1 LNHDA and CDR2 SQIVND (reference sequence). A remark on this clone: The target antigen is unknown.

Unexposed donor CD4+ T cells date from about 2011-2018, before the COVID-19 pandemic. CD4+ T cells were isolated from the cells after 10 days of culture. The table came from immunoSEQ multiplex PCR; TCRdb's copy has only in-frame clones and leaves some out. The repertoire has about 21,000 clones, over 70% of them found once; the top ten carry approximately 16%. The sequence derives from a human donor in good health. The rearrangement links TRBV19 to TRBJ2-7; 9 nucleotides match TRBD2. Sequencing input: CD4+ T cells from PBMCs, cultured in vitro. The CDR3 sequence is CASSRAPRLAAYEQYF. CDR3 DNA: TGTGCCAGTTCTCGCGCCCCCCGACTAGCGGCCTACGAGCAGTACTTC. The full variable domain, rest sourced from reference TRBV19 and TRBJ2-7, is DGGITQSPKYLFRKEGQNVTLSCEQNLNHDAMYWYRQDPGQGLRLIYYSQIVNDFQKGDIAEGYSVSREKKESFPLTVTSAQKNPTAFYLCASSRAPRLAAYEQYFGPGTRLTVT.